Listed below are T cell receptor beta chains from one sample, sequenced in a study of OX40 agonist ivuxolimab in advanced cancers. Data came from immunoSEQ multiplex PCR; TCRdb stores just in-frame clones and leaves some out. This table has over 30,000 clones, less than 85% appearing once. The material was CD4+ or CD8+ T cells sorted from blood, obtained in a trial of the OX40 agonist ivuxolimab. The receptors derive from an adult with an advanced solid tumor such as melanoma, head and neck, liver or kidney cancer. Both conserved end residues are part of each CDR3. Each record gives: D gene, V gene, clone size, J gene, CDR3 DNA, CDR3 protein. A D gene is named only where the DNA matches it firmly. Expanded clones are given a class, and other clones once, few, many or no size at all.

TRBD1	TRBV5-1	once	TRBJ1-5	TGCGCCAGCAGCAAAGGACAGGGAAGCAATCAGCCCCAGCATTTT	CASSKGQGSNQPQHF
.	TRBV7-6	.	TRBJ2-1	TGTGCCAGCAGCTTAGAGGACGAAGGATCCTACAATGAGCAGTTCTTC	CASSLEDEGSYNEQFF
TRBD2	TRBV23-1	.	TRBJ2-2	TGCGCCAGCAGTCAATCGTTGGCGGGGGGCCACCGGGAGCTGTTTTTT	CASSQSLAGGHRELFF
.	TRBV18	.	TRBJ2-5	TGTGCCAGCTCACCAGCACTCCAAGAGACCCAGTACTTC	CASSPALQETQYF
.	TRBV7-2	.	TRBJ2-7	TGTGCCAGCAGCTTAACCGGACCCTACGAGCAGTACTTC	CASSLTGPYEQYF
.	TRBV6-1	.	TRBJ1-4	TGTGCCAGCAGAGGTGATCTGGGCTTTGGAGAAAAACTGTTTTTT	CASRGDLGFGEKLFF
TRBD1	TRBV18	.	TRBJ2-7	TGTGCCAGCTCACCGGCCAGGGGGCCCTACGAGCAGTACTTC	CASSPARGPYEQYF
TRBD1	TRBV5-1	.	TRBJ1-2	TGCGCCAGCAGCTTGTCGGGGACAGGCTATAACTATGGCTACACCTTC	CASSLSGTGYNYGYTF
.	TRBV9	.	TRBJ2-1	TGTGCCAGCAGCGTCACCGGGGGGCTCGTCAATGAGCAGTTCTTC	CASSVTGGLVNEQFF
TRBD1	TRBV6-6	.	TRBJ1-2	TGTGCCAGCAGTACACGGACAGGGGACGGCTACACCTTC	CASSTRTGDGYTF
.	TRBV19	.	TRBJ1-1	TGTGCCAGTAGTATCCAGCCGACGAACACTGAAGCTTTCTTT	CASSIQPTNTEAFF
.	TRBV5-5	.	TRBJ1-6	TGTGCCAGCAGCTTGGGAGCCCAGAGGTCCCATTCACCCCTCCACTTT	CASSLGAQRSHSPLHF
.	TRBV7-8	.	TRBJ1-4	TGTGCCAGCAGCCCCGGGGGAAAACTGTTTTTT	CASSPGGKLFF
TRBD2	TRBV9	.	TRBJ2-2	TGTGCCAGCAGCGTAGGGGTTAGCGGGAGTTCCGGGGAGCTGTTTTTT	CASSVGVSGSSGELFF
.	TRBV30	.	TRBJ1-5	TGTGCCTGGAGTGTAGGGGGGCAGGCTCAGCCCCAGCATTTT	CAWSVGGQAQPQHF
.	TRBV7-8	.	TRBJ1-2	TGTGCCAGCAGCTTACCCGGCTATGGCTACACCTTC	CASSLPGYGYTF
.	TRBV6-1	.	TRBJ1-5	TGTGCCAGCAGTGAACGAGGAAACAGTCAGCCCCAGCATTTT	CASSERGNSQPQHF
.	TRBV7-2	.	TRBJ1-5	TGTGCCAGCACTACCGATACAGGTAGCAATCAGCCCCAGCATTTT	CASTTDTGSNQPQHF
.	TRBV6-5	.	TRBJ2-7	TGTGCCAGCATGAGAGACGCCGAGCAGTACTTC	CASMRDAEQYF
.	TRBV5-4	.	TRBJ2-3	TGTGCCAGCAGCCCGGGGGCGTCAGATACGCAGTATTTT	CASSPGASDTQYF
.	TRBV14	.	TRBJ2-2	TGTGCCAGCAGCCAAGATCATAGAACCGGGGAGCTGTTTTTT	CASSQDHRTGELFF
.	TRBV6-1	.	TRBJ2-5	TGTGCCAGCAGTCCCGACAGGGAGGTTGGGACCCAGTACTTC	CASSPDREVGTQYF
.	TRBV7-6	.	TRBJ2-1	TGTGCCAGCAGCTTAGGGGGGATCTCGGGCTCCTACAATGAGCAGTTCTTC	CASSLGGISGSYNEQFF
.	TRBV5-1	few	TRBJ1-1	TGCGCCAGCAGCTTGAAGGAGGACACTGAAGCTTTCTTT	CASSLKEDTEAFF